A selection of T cell receptor beta chains follows, all from one sample in a study of CD8 T cells in ankylosing spondylitis. MiXCR, run by TCRdb on the 5' RACE reads, gives a single entry per CDR3 protein. The repertoire holds fewer than 250,000 distinct CDR3 sequences, roughly 32% seen once, with around 4% in the top ten. Sequencing used blood, either unsorted or a sorted T cell fraction (not recorded which). All receptors derive from a male donor with ankylosing spondylitis or in good health (not recorded which). CDR3s include the opening cysteine and the closing phenylalanine or tryptophan. Fields, in order: D gene, J gene, V gene, clone size, CDR3 length, CDR3 protein, CDR3 DNA. D genes are given only for firm matches. Clone size, where shown, is once, few, many, or a class for clones that have expanded.

>NA|TRBJ2-1|TRBV27|NA|14
CASSLGGRANEQFF
TGTGCCAGCAGTTTAGGAGGGCGGGCCAATGAGCAGTTCTTC
>TRBD1|TRBJ2-2|TRBV12-3/TRBV12-4|NA|14
CASSGTGGTGELFF
TGTGCCAGCAGCGGGACAGGGGGCACCGGGGAGCTGTTTTTT
>NA|TRBJ1-2|TRBV12-3/TRBV12-4|NA|13
CASSRAANYGYTF
TGTGCCAGCAGTCGGGCCGCAAACTATGGCTACACCTTC
>NA|TRBJ2-7|TRBV12-3/TRBV12-4|few|13
CASSISVSYEQYF
TGTGCCAGCAGTATAAGTGTCTCCTACGAGCAGTACTTC
>NA|TRBJ2-1|TRBV29-1|many|13
CSVADGGYNEQFF
TGCAGCGTTGCGGACGGGGGATACAATGAGCAGTTCTTC
>NA|TRBJ2-7|TRBV29-1|few|16
CSVVGESDRPLPEQYF
TGCAGCGTTGTGGGGGAGTCCGACAGACCTTTACCCGAGCAGTACTTC
>NA|TRBJ1-4|TRBV6-5|NA|16
CASSSGTTRPNEKLFF
TGTGCCAGCAGTTCCGGGACTACGCGGCCTAATGAAAAACTGTTTTTT
>TRBD1|TRBJ2-3|TRBV7-9|few|14
CASSWTGGRDTQYF
TGTGCCAGCAGCTGGACAGGGGGTAGAGATACGCAGTATTTT
>TRBD2|TRBJ2-1|TRBV11-2|few|18
CASSRGGPLAGSSNEQFF
TGTGCCAGCAGCCGGGGGGGGCCTCTAGCGGGGAGCTCCAATGAGCAGTTCTTC
>TRBD2|TRBJ2-5|TRBV29-1|many|13
CSSGGVYQETQYF
TGCAGCTCCGGGGGGGTGTACCAAGAGACCCAGTACTTC
>NA|TRBJ2-7|TRBV12-3/TRBV12-4|NA|12
CASSPLWGEQYF
TGTGCCAGCAGTCCCCTATGGGGAGAGCAGTACTTC
>NA|TRBJ1-1|TRBV12-3/TRBV12-4|few|12
CASSFGYTEAFF
TGTGCCAGCAGTTTCGGCTACACTGAAGCTTTCTTT
>TRBD2|TRBJ2-5|TRBV6-1|NA|15
CASTPSGGSGETQYF
TGTGCCAGCACCCCATCGGGGGGTTCTGGCGAGACCCAGTACTTC